Presented here are 3 T cell receptor beta chains from one specimen sequenced in a study of Tregs in tolerant kidney transplant recipients. Sequencing was performed with immunoSEQ multiplex PCR; in TCRdb, only in-frame clones are kept and a portion is missing. The sample has about 4,800 clones, almost 40% seen once. Antigens of these TCRs are unknown. The specimen sequenced was CD8+ T cells from blood cultured with allogeneic cells. These receptors were collected from a human donor in good health.

This clone showed up just a few times. This chain connects TRBV11-1 to TRBJ1-1, with D unresolved. Germline V gene lookup returns CDR1 SGHAT and CDR2 FQDESV (reference sequence). V was clipped by 3 bases and J by 4 bases, with 6 bases between them. The CDR3 contains 12 residues. CDR3 sequence reads: CASSLVGTEAFF. DNA of the CDR3: TGTGCCAGCAGCTTGGTGGGCACTGAAGCTTTCTTT.

The chain combines TRBV9 with TRBJ1-3; D is unresolved. This CDR3 spans 12 amino acids. V was shortened by 4 bases and J by 3 bases, with 5 bases between the two germline ends. Germline V lookup: CDR1 SGDLS, CDR2 YYNGEE. This CDR3 is CASSLYGNTIYF. The CDR3 nucleotides read TGTGCCAGCAGCCTTTATGGAAACACCATATATTTT. The full variable domain, its missing parts supplied by reference TRBV9 and TRBJ1-3, is DSGVTQTPKHLITATGQRVTLRCSPRSGDLSVYWYQQSLDQGLQFLIQYYNGEERAKGNILERFSAQQFPDLHSELNLSSLELGDSALYFCASSLYGNTIYFGEGSWLTVV.

V gene TRBV5-1 combines with J gene TRBJ2-3, with 7 bases that match TRBD1. J lost 6 bases, V lost 4 bases, and 14 bases had no gene match. The CDR3 is 16 residues long. CDR1 and CDR2 (germline): SGHRS, YFSETQ. The CDR3 coding sequence is TGCGCCAGCAGCCTACCGACAGGGACAAAGGTGGATACGCAGTATTTT. This translates into CASSLPTGTKVDTQYF. Combining the CDR3 with reference TRBV5-1 and TRBJ2-3 gives the whole variable domain KAGVTQTPRYLIKTRGQQVTLSCSPISGHRSVSWYQQTPGQGLQFLFEYFSETQRNKGNFPGRFSGRQFSNSRSEMNVSTLELGDSALYLCASSLPTGTKVDTQYFGPGTRLTVL.